Sequencing of this T cell receptor beta chain was carried out in a study of T-cell reconstitution after alpha-beta-depleted transplantation in children. V lost 7 bases and J 8 bases, leaving 14 bases between the germline ends. CDR3 length: 12 residues. Germline V gene lookup returns CDR1 MDHEN and CDR2 SYDVKM. Construction of the TCRbeta library involved unique molecular identifiers. TCRdb re-derived calls from the PCR reads in MiXCR, one entry per CDR3 protein. The table includes about 980,000 distinct CDR3 sequences, under 30% detected once. This clonotype was obtained from a boy under two years old who had a stem cell transplant for SCID, so the T cells may come from the graft donor. The sequencing here drew on PBMCs, mostly from graft donor cells, taken 360 days after TCRalphabeta/CD19-depleted stem cell transplant. V is TRBV28 and J is TRBJ1-2; D is unclear. The CDR3 reads CASTQEFGGYTF. The CDR3 DNA is TGTGCCAGCACCCAGGAGTTCGGAGGCTACACCTTC.